What follows describes a single TCR beta chain. Only one count was recorded for this clonotype. This receptor's antigen is unknown. There are no base qualities to consult, and no much larger clone falls within one base. This entry is derived from a study of blood T cells in healthy people across ages (dated by TCRdb to the mid-2010s). Study-wide context: In model experiments, roughly one uniquely barcoded TCR beta cDNA molecule per two T cells was captured by template switching. The study analyzed two additional independent replicas of 1 million unique cDNA reads from the same blood draw for two donors, one aged 18 to 30 and one aged 80 or older. The donors were divided into four age groups: young (average roughly 17 years), middle-aged (about 41), aged (about 60) and long-lived (about 80). Donors of different ages were randomly distributed across sequencing lanes to avoid experimental bias. Age-related changes in TCR beta repertoire diversity were measured in the study by deep sequencing normalized with unique cDNA molecular identifiers. Study-wide conclusions, independent of this receptor: Estimates of total diversity based on one million sequenced T cells were considered lower bounds and underestimates. Observed TCR beta diversity per million T cells fell roughly linearly with age, and a significant reduction was already apparent by age roughly 40. Compared with the aged group, more naive CD4+ T cells, fewer expanded clones and increased TCR diversity were shown by the long-lived group, suggesting age selection. Since profiling was done on bulk unsorted PBMCs, naive and antigen-experienced compartments could not be conclusively compared. Donor CMV infection status was unknown, potentially confounding age-related changes in expanded clonotypes. A strong correlation was found between observed TCR beta diversity and the percentage of naive T cells measured by flow cytometry.

Libraries were constructed by 5' RACE. The reads were generated on an Illumina HiSeq 2500. The second PCR ran for roughly 7 to 12 cycles and used a J-beta primer mix along with a sample-barcoded 5' primer. A unique molecular identifier was introduced onto each TCR beta cDNA molecule by a template-switch 5' adaptor carrying 12 random nucleotides. Each sample yielded at least 3 million CDR3-containing paired-end reads. First-strand cDNA was synthesized from all RNA with the Mint cDNA synthesis kit, primed by a TRBC-specific oligonucleotide. Following uracil-DNA glycosylase treatment, all cDNA underwent a first 18-cycle PCR with the universal primers M1SS and BC2_uni_R. Per the original workflow: Normalization of each sample was performed by random selection of 1 million high-quality reads, each carrying a distinct molecular identifier. Reads with shared molecular identifiers were discarded instead of being binned into consensus sequences. MiTCR, set to a Q25 quality threshold and the strictest error-elimination algorithm, was used for CDR3 identification, clonotype clustering and error correction. A nonparametric unseen species model using Euler transformation provided a lower-bound estimate of total TCR beta diversity. TCRdb reprocessed the public reads (quality trimming at Q25 with fastp, clone calling with MiXCR) and kept in-frame beta chains. Rows with a matching CDR3 protein are joined into one entry that keeps the most common DNA and genes. These V and J calls derive from TCRdb rather than the authors' analysis. Across this sample there are 1,500,000 or so distinct CDR3 sequences, with roughly 43% seen only once. The ten largest clones add up to 4% of the sample.

The donors were 40 or so Caucasian individuals from Russia, aged roughly 6 to 95 years, who were systemically healthy. Ten milliliters of peripheral blood were drawn from each donor into EDTA-treated Vacutainer tubes. Ficoll-Paque density-gradient centrifugation was used to isolate PBMCs, with at least 7 million per sample. Trizol reagent was used to extract total RNA from PBMCs, with at least 6 micrograms per sample. For every donor, flow cytometry on a PBMC aliquot measured the percentage of naive CD45RAhigh/CD27high T cells. CDR1 SGHAT and CDR2 FQNNGV are derived from the germline V gene. V is pruned by 4 bases and J by 10 bases, leaving 8 bases of the junction without a gene match. The CDR3 measures 15 amino acids from cysteine to phenylalanine. Only CDR3 DNA is held: 45 bases, read in frame from base 1.

This TCR was recovered from a woman younger than 35 in good health. The sequenced sample consisted of blood. The V gene is TRBV11-2 and the J gene is TRBJ2-1, with 12 junctional bases fitting TRBD2. The nucleotide sequence is given as TGTGCCAGCAGCTCCAGACTAGCGGGAGAGCACGAGCAGTTCTTC. Its translation reads: CASSSRLAGEHEQFF.